This passage covers 18 T cell receptor beta chains from one sample sequenced in a study of beta chain features in type 1 diabetes. General observations from the study: Within each of all four CD4+ subsets, Type 1 diabetes patients had TCRB CDR3s that were moderately but significantly shorter.

Antigen specificity for these receptors is unknown. Expressed TCRB transcripts were sequenced after all isolated RNA was converted to cDNA. The table came from immunoSEQ multiplex PCR; TCRdb's copy has only in-frame clones and leaves some out. The sample consists of 400,000 or so clones, around 12% of them appearing once. The sequencing sample was made of naive CD4+ T cells from blood. All receptors come from a woman under 30 with type 1 diabetes.

This clone was picked up one time. The V gene is TRBV19, the J gene TRBJ1-2, with 10 bases that match TRBD1. Germline V gives CDR1 LNHDA, CDR2 SQIVND (reference sequence). The CDR3 has 15 residues. V dropped 0 bases and J dropped 4; count of bases not matched to a gene: 2. The CDR3 here is CASSIEGTGVYGYTF. The DNA for the CDR3 is TGTGCCAGTAGTATAGAAGGGACAGGGGTCTATGGCTACACCTTC.

The genes are TRBV10-3 and TRBJ2-5; D is uncertain. Trimming removed 0 bases at V and 5 bases at J, with 7 bases between. Germline CDR1 ENHRY, CDR2 SYGVKD. This CDR3 has 13 residues. Here the CDR3 reads CAISESPRETQYF. DNA for the CDR3: TGTGCCATCAGTGAGTCACCTCGGGAGACCCAGTACTTC.

A few counts support this clone. The CDR3 DNA sequence: TGTGCCAGCCGGGTCCCTGGCTCCTACGAGCAGTACTTC. Amino acid sequence: CASRVPGSYEQYF. The chain uses TRBV7-2 and TRBJ2-7; D gene uncertain. Germline lookup yields CDR1 SGHTA and CDR2 FQGNSA. This CDR3 is 13 amino acids long. Trimming took off 8 bases at V and 0 bases at J, with 11 bases between the two ends. The complete variable domain, with remaining parts taken from reference TRBV7-2 and TRBJ2-7, reads GAGVSQSPSNKVTEKGKDVELRCDPISGHTALYWYRQSLGQGLEFLIYFQGNSAPDKSGLPSDRFSAERTGGSVSTLTIQRTQQEDSAVYLCASRVPGSYEQYFGPGTRLTVT.

There are a few counts of this clone. The chain employs TRBV4-3 and TRBJ2-6; 8 positions match TRBD1. Germline-derived CDR1 and CDR2 are LGHNA and YSLEER. The CDR3 contains 15 residues. After removal of 3 bases from V and 9 bases from J, the junction contained 7 bases not matched to a gene. The CDR3 DNA reads TGCGCCAGCAGCCAGGCGGACAGGGTGGACAACGTCCTGACTTTC. Its protein product is CASSQADRVDNVLTF.

This clone was observed a few times. The rearrangement joins TRBV7-2 to TRBJ2-5, with 9 bases aligning to TRBD1. V dropped 5 bases and J dropped 1; count of bases not matched to a gene: 2. The CDR3 is 14 amino acids. Per germline, CDR1 SGHTA and CDR2 FQGNSA. CDR3 sequence: CASSGQGSQETQYF. The CDR3 DNA reads as TGTGCCAGCAGCGGACAGGGGTCCCAAGAGACCCAGTACTTC.

The chain has TRBV7-9 and TRBJ2-1; D might be TRBD2 (6 bases). The CDR3 extends over 12 amino acids. Trimming removed 5 bases at V and 12 bases at J, with 14 bases between. Germline values: CDR1 SEHNR, CDR2 FQNEAQ (reference sequence). The CDR3 DNA is TGTGCCAGCAGCCCTGACAGACTAGGGCAGTTCTTC. It is translated as CASSPDRLGQFF.

This clone showed up just a few times. The chain employs TRBV5-1 and TRBJ2-2, with 9 bases lining up with TRBD1. Germline trimming cut 9 bases from V and 4 bases from J; bases unmatched to any gene: 7. The CDR3 runs 14 residues. Germline V lookup: CDR1 SGHRS, CDR2 YFSETQ. The CDR3 protein is CATKDRGTTGELFF. Written as DNA, the CDR3 is TGCGCCACCAAGGACAGGGGAACCACCGGGGAGCTGTTTTTT. Full variable domain (remainder filled in from reference TRBV5-1 and TRBJ2-2): KAGVTQTPRYLIKTRGQQVTLSCSPISGHRSVSWYQQTPGQGLQFLFEYFSETQRNKGNFPGRFSGRQFSNSRSEMNVSTLELGDSALYLCATKDRGTTGELFFGEGSRLTVL.

This clone came up a few times. This sequence joins TRBV4-1 and TRBJ2-2, with TRBD1 matching 10 bases. The germline V gene has CDR1 MGHRA and CDR2 YSYEKL. V lost 1 base and J lost 5; bases outside the gene matches: 7. The CDR3 consists of 17 residues. The CDR3 loop is CASSQVGTGAGTGELFF. CDR3 nucleotides: TGCGCCAGCAGCCAAGTGGGGACAGGGGCCGGTACCGGGGAGCTGTTTTTT.

A note on this clone: In the same sample, other DNA sequences code for this CDR3. V and J are TRBV4-3 and TRBJ2-7, with TRBD2 identical over 11 bases. Germline V gene data show CDR1 as LGHNA and CDR2 as YSLEER. The CDR3 totals 15 residues. V was pared by 1 base and J by 3 bases, with 2 bases of the junction left unmatched. CDR3 nucleotides: TGCGCCAGCAGCCAAGGACTAGCGGGGAACTACGAGCAGTACTTC. Translating gives CASSQGLAGNYEQYF.

This sequence joins TRBV7-9 and TRBJ1-4; perhaps TRBD1 as D (6 bases). CDR1 and CDR2 (germline): SEHNR, FQNEAQ (reference sequence). V was shortened by 3 bases and J by 7 bases, with 15 bases between the two germline ends. The CDR3 loop spans 15 amino acids. In DNA form, the CDR3 reads TGTGCCAGCAGCTTCCAGGGACAAGGAATTGAAAAACTGTTTTTT. Translated, it gives CASSFQGQGIEKLFF.

V is TRBV5-4 and J is TRBJ2-2; possibly TRBD2 for D (5 bases). Trimming took 4 bases from V and 1 from J, leaving 8 bases between them. This CDR3 is 14 amino acids long. Germline CDR1 SGHNT, CDR2 YYREEE (reference sequence). The CDR3, as DNA: TGTGCCAGCAGCCGCGAGGGGAACACCGGGGAGCTGTTTTTT. It yields the protein CASSREGNTGELFF.

The V gene is TRBV5-1, the J gene TRBJ2-5, with D unresolved. Trimming left V 4 bases short and J 2 bases short, with 3 bases between. The CDR3 spans 11 residues. Germline V gene data show CDR1 as SGHRS and CDR2 as YFSETQ. CDR3 residues: CASSTQETQYF. CDR3 bases: TGCGCCAGCAGCACACAAGAGACCCAGTACTTC.

This chain links TRBV28 with TRBJ2-5, with 7 nucleotides matching TRBD2. Germline CDR1 reads MDHEN; CDR2 reads SYDVKM. V dropped 5 bases and J dropped 4; count of bases not matched to a gene: 4. The CDR3 has 13 amino acids. This CDR3 is CASSSGTLETQYF. The CDR3 bases are TGTGCCAGCAGTAGCGGGACTTTAGAGACCCAGTACTTC.

The chain joins TRBV7-3 to TRBJ2-5; 8 bases fit TRBD1. Germline values: CDR1 SGHTA, CDR2 FQGTGA. V shed 2 bases and J 5 bases; nucleotides not matched to a gene: 7. CDR3 length: 15 amino acids. The CDR3 loop reads CASSLSAGGLETQYF. Here the CDR3 DNA reads TGTGCCAGCAGCTTATCCGCAGGGGGCTTGGAGACCCAGTACTTC. The variable domain in full, with the rest retrieved from reference TRBV7-3 and TRBJ2-5, is GAGVSQTPSNKVTEKGKYVELRCDPISGHTALYWYRQSLGQGPEFLIYFQGTGAADDSGLPNDRFFAVRPEGSVSTLKIQRTERGDSAVYLCASSLSAGGLETQYFGPGTRLLVL.

This clone was observed a few times. This chain joins TRBV4-2 and TRBJ2-3; 7 bases align to TRBD2. Germline V lookup: CDR1 LGHNA, CDR2 YNFKEQ. The CDR3 is 14 amino acids. V gave up 1 base and J gave up 6 bases; unmatched junction bases: 4. The DNA of the CDR3 is TGTGCCAGCAGCCAAGGAGGGGAGGGCGATACGCAGTATTTT. It encodes CASSQGGEGDTQYF.

V usage is TRBV30 and J usage is TRBJ1-2, with D uncertain. Deletions cut 8 bases from V and 1 base from J, with 14 bases between. Germline values: CDR1 GTSNPN, CDR2 SVGIG (reference sequence). CDR3 length equals 13 residues. The CDR3 spells CAREEGLNYGYTF. CDR3 bases: TGTGCCCGGGAGGAGGGTCTTAACTATGGCTACACCTTC.

This clone was seen a handful of times. The chain has TRBV23-1 and TRBJ2-5, with TRBD2 matching over 8 bases. Judging by the DNA end, TRBJ2-7 fits better; the J call may be wrong. TRBV23-1 is recorded as an ORF, its role being uncertain. This CDR3 is built from 13 residues. The CDR3 DNA is TGCGCCAGCAAACGGGAGGGGTTTCACGAGCAGTACTTC. This gives the protein CASKREGFHEQYF.

The rearrangement links TRBV30 to TRBJ2-2; D ambiguous. Looked up from germline, CDR1 is GTSNPN and CDR2 is SVGIG (reference sequence). V lost 8 bases and J 8 bases, leaving 12 bases between the germline ends. This CDR3 comprises 11 residues. For the CDR3, the DNA is TGTGCCCTGACTCGCGTGGGGGAGCTGTTTTTT. Translating gives CALTRVGELFF.